Each of the 26 T cell receptor beta chains below was sequenced from the same sample in a study of blood T cell repertoires in COVID-19. The method was immunoSEQ multiplex PCR; TCRdb's version includes in-frame clones alone and lacks a portion of them. The profile shows around 350,000 clones, 70% to 90% of them singletons. Sequencing was carried out using peripheral blood. These receptor sequences come from a human donor in a cohort sampled during active COVID-19.

The rearrangement links TRBV9 to TRBJ2-7; D remains unclear. Germline-derived CDR1 and CDR2 are SGDLS and YYNGEE. The CDR3 runs to 15 residues. V was trimmed by 0 bases and J by 4 bases, leaving 14 bases between them. The CDR3 protein is CASSVAPRVGYEQYF. The CDR3 nucleotides read TGTGCCAGCAGCGTAGCTCCACGGGTGGGTTACGAGCAGTACTTC. Complete variable domain (other parts from reference TRBV9 and TRBJ2-7): DSGVTQTPKHLITATGQRVTLRCSPRSGDLSVYWYQQSLDQGLQFLIQYYNGEERAKGNILERFSAQQFPDLHSELNLSSLELGDSALYFCASSVAPRVGYEQYFGPGTRLTVT.

The V and J genes are TRBV2 and TRBJ1-2; weak D call: TRBD1 (6 bases). Germline CDR1 SNHLY, CDR2 FYNNEI. Trimming removed 6 bases from V and 5 bases from J, with 19 bases in between. The CDR3 covers 15 residues. The CDR3 reads CASRPGTRIRYGYTF. CDR3 nucleotides: TGTGCCAGCAGACCCGGGACAAGGATTAGGTATGGCTACACCTTC.

The chain carries TRBV29-1 and TRBJ1-1; the D gene is possibly TRBD1 (5 bases). Looked up from germline, CDR1 is SQVTM and CDR2 is ANQGSEA. V lost 6 bases and J lost 1, with 12 bases in between. CDR3 length: 13 residues. CDR3 in DNA: TGCAGCGTAATGCGGGGGGAGAACACTGAAGCTTTCTTT. Protein: CSVMRGENTEAFF.

The chain recombines TRBV7-8 with TRBJ1-4; D is unclear. The CDR3 is 13 amino acids. Deletions cut 5 bases from V and 8 bases from J, with 12 bases between. Germline CDR1 and CDR2: SGHVS and FQNEAQ. In DNA form, the CDR3 reads TGTGCCAGCAGCCGTGCTGGCCAAGAAAAACTGTTTTTT. Encoded protein: CASSRAGQEKLFF.

The chain employs TRBV20-1 and TRBJ1-2; 8 bases are a match to TRBD1. The CDR3 is made up of 12 amino acids. Losses at the gene ends were 3 bases for V and 8 bases for J; bases not matched to a gene: 5. The V gene's germline CDR1 is DFQATT and CDR2 SNEGSKA (reference sequence). For the CDR3, the DNA is TGCAGTGCTAGTCGGACAGGGTTCGGCTACACCTTC. Translating it yields CSASRTGFGYTF.

The rearrangement uses TRBV5-4 and TRBJ2-5; 9 positions match TRBD1. V trimming: 4 bases; J trimming: 4 bases; junction bases outside the gene matches: 5. The CDR3 is 14 residues long. Per germline, CDR1 SGHNT and CDR2 YYREEE (reference sequence). In DNA, the CDR3 is TGTGCCAGCAGCCGACAGGGGGGTACAGAGACCCAGTACTTC. This translates into CASSRQGGTETQYF.

The chain is built from TRBV9 and TRBJ1-1; D is ambiguous. V was trimmed by 4 bases and J by 6 bases, leaving 16 bases between them. The CDR3 is made up of 14 amino acids. The germline V gene encodes CDR1 SGDLS and CDR2 YYNGEE. CDR3 nucleotide sequence: TGTGCCAGCAGCCGGAGTCTGGGAGTCCCTGAAGCTTTCTTT. It specifies CASSRSLGVPEAFF.

This clone appeared a single time. This chain joins TRBV10-3 and TRBJ1-3; D unresolved. V lost 0 bases to trimming and J lost 0 bases, with 9 bases between them. The CDR3 extends over 16 amino acids. Germline values: CDR1 ENHRY, CDR2 SYGVKD. This chain's CDR3 is CAISESHTSSGNTIYF. CDR3 sequence (DNA): TGTGCCATCAGTGAGTCACATACAAGCTCTGGAAACACCATATATTTT.

The gene calls are TRBV4-1 and TRBJ2-1, with D tentatively TRBD1 (5 bases). CDR3 length: 17 amino acids. V lost 2 bases to trimming and J lost 1 base, with 15 bases between them. Germline-derived CDR1 and CDR2 are MGHRA and YSYEKL. For the CDR3, the DNA is TGCGCCAGCAGCCAAACTCAGTGGGGCGGTTCCTACAATGAGCAGTTCTTC. Translating gives CASSQTQWGGSYNEQFF.

In regard to this clone: The sample carries other DNA sequences with the same CDR3. This sequence joins TRBV3-1 (or the pseudogene TRBV3-2) and TRBJ2-5; 8 nucleotides match TRBD2. Losses at the gene ends were 0 bases for V and 1 base for J; bases not matched to a gene: 4. This CDR3 region has 16 residues. Germline CDR1 LGHDT, CDR2 YNNKEL (reference sequence). CDR3 nucleotides: TGTGCCAGCAGCCAAGATTGGAGCGGGGGCCAAGAGACCCAGTACTTC. It translates to CASSQDWSGGQETQYF.

V usage is TRBV6-1 and J usage is TRBJ2-7; a possible D gene is TRBD1 (5 bases). The V end was cut by 3 bases, the J end by 3 bases, with 9 bases between. The CDR3 is made up of 13 amino acids. The V gene's germline CDR1 is MNHNS and CDR2 SASEGT. The DNA of the CDR3 is TGTGCCAGCAGTGATGGACATCGCTACGAGCAGTACTTC. Its translation is CASSDGHRYEQYF.

The J gene is TRBJ1-1, the V gene TRBV19; the match to TRBD1 covers 7 bases. This CDR3 is built from 13 residues. With V trimmed by 5 bases and J by 8 bases, 8 bases remained unmatched. CDR1 and CDR2 (germline): LNHDA, SQIVND (reference sequence). The CDR3 protein is CASSPRGQSEAFF. The DNA for the CDR3 is TGTGCCAGTAGTCCGCGGGGACAGTCGGAAGCTTTCTTT. Together with reference TRBV19 and TRBJ1-1, the CDR3 gives the full variable domain: DGGITQSPKYLFRKEGQNVTLSCEQNLNHDAMYWYRQDPGQGLRLIYYSQIVNDFQKGDIAEGYSVSREKKESFPLTVTSAQKNPTAFYLCASSPRGQSEAFFGQGTRLTVV.

The chain employs TRBV5-5 and TRBJ2-5; maybe TRBD1 (5 bases). CDR3 length: 15 amino acids. V dropped 4 bases and J dropped 2 bases, with 15 bases sitting between them. Germline assignment: CDR1 SGHKS and CDR2 YYEKEE (reference sequence). The CDR3 is CASSPNRRTQETQYF. CDR3 in DNA: TGTGCCAGCAGCCCAAACCGGCGGACACAAGAGACCCAGTACTTC.

The gene calls are TRBV6-5 and TRBJ1-2, with TRBD1 identical over 9 bases. Germline V lookup: CDR1 MNHEY, CDR2 SVGAGI. This CDR3 is built from 14 residues. Trimming removed 10 bases from V and 2 bases from J; junction bases left unmatched: 8. CDR3 region: CATRTGVGNYGYTF. The CDR3, as DNA: TGTGCCACCCGGACAGGGGTAGGCAACTATGGCTACACCTTC.

The rearrangement uses TRBV11-2 and TRBJ2-7; 12 nucleotides agree with TRBD1. The length of the CDR3 is 16 residues. The V gene end was trimmed by 4 bases and the J gene end by 6 bases; junction bases not matched to a gene: 10. From germline, CDR1 is SGHAT and CDR2 FQNNGV. The CDR3 DNA reads TGTGCCAGCAGCTGGGCCCTAGGGACAGGGGGCAGCGAGCAGTACTTC. Translating it yields CASSWALGTGGSEQYF.

The J gene is TRBJ2-3, the V gene TRBV19; TRBD2 agrees at 14 bases. Germline CDR1 LNHDA, CDR2 SQIVND (reference sequence). This CDR3 spans 18 amino acids. Trimming cost V 2 bases and J 2 bases; bases outside gene matches: 6. CDR3 region: CASSISRLAGGPTDTQYF. The CDR3 DNA sequence: TGTGCCAGTAGTATAAGTCGACTAGCGGGAGGGCCCACAGATACGCAGTATTTT.

This clone occurred once. The chain has TRBV5-5 and TRBJ1-3; D is ambiguous. Trimming removed 6 bases at V and 0 bases at J, with 10 bases between. Germline V gene sequence: CDR1 SGHKS, CDR2 YYEKEE (reference sequence). The CDR3 spans 14 residues. CDR3 nucleotides: TGTGCCAGCAAAATATCGGGCTCTGGAAACACCATATATTTT. Its protein product is CASKISGSGNTIYF.

The V gene is TRBV5-4, the J gene TRBJ1-1; weak D call: TRBD1 (6 bases). Germline V gene sequence: CDR1 SGHNT, CDR2 YYREEE (reference sequence). The CDR3 totals 15 residues. Trimming removed 2 bases from V and 4 bases from J, with 15 bases in between. DNA of the CDR3: TGTGCCAGCAGCTTAGAACCCAGGGGAGCCACTGAAGCTTTCTTT. This gives the protein CASSLEPRGATEAFF. Together with reference TRBV5-4 and TRBJ1-1, the CDR3 gives the full variable domain: ETGVTQSPTHLIKTRGQQVTLRCSSQSGHNTVSWYQQALGQGPQFIFQYYREEENGRGNFPPRFSGLQFPNYSSELNVNALELDDSALYLCASSLEPRGATEAFFGQGTRLTVV.

V and J are TRBV29-1 and TRBJ1-2; no clear D. This CDR3 contains 13 residues. The V end lost 3 bases, the J end lost 8 bases, and 16 bases lay between the germline ends. Germline V gene data show CDR1 as SQVTM and CDR2 as ANQGSEA. The CDR3 DNA follows: TGCAGCGTTGAGAGGGCCCTTAGGACGGGCTACACCTTC. Translated: CSVERALRTGYTF.

The chain joins TRBV2 to TRBJ2-1; D call uncertain. From germline, CDR1 is SNHLY and CDR2 FYNNEI. V gave up 6 bases and J gave up 4 bases, with 13 bases separating them. The CDR3 is made up of 14 amino acids. The CDR3 loop reads CASRPGSIYNEQFF. For the CDR3, the DNA is TGTGCCAGCAGACCTGGTAGTATTTACAATGAGCAGTTCTTC.

The J gene is TRBJ2-2, the V gene TRBV7-3; D might be TRBD2 (6 bases). V was shortened by 6 bases and J by 1 base, with 12 bases between the two germline ends. This CDR3 is 15 amino acids long. Germline CDR1 SGHTA, CDR2 FQGTGA. The CDR3: CASRPAGQNTGELFF. CDR3 DNA sequence: TGTGCCAGCAGGCCCGCGGGGCAGAACACCGGGGAGCTGTTTTTT.

The V and J genes are TRBV19 and TRBJ2-3, with D tentatively TRBD2 (6 bases). V was shortened by 8 bases and J by 0 bases, with 18 bases between the two germline ends. The CDR3 contains 16 residues. CDR1 and CDR2 from the germline V gene are LNHDA and SQIVND (reference sequence). For the CDR3, the DNA is TGTGCCAGTGGCCTCGGGGGTTCTCCTAGCACAGATACGCAGTATTTT. Encoded protein: CASGLGGSPSTDTQYF.

The chain employs TRBV28 and TRBJ2-7; 7 bases match TRBD1. CDR1 is MDHEN, CDR2 SYDVKM, per germline. The V segment lost 3 bases and the J segment 1 base; nucleotides outside the gene matches: 3. This CDR3 comprises 14 residues. For the CDR3, the DNA is TGTGCCAGCAGTTTGAACAGGGGATCCTACGAGCAGTACTTC. Translating it yields CASSLNRGSYEQYF.

The chain links TRBV7-2 to TRBJ2-5; D might be TRBD2 (6 bases). The V and J ends lost 1 base and 5 bases respectively, with 14 bases between them. The CDR3 loop spans 15 amino acids. Germline-derived CDR1 and CDR2 are SGHTA and FQGNSA. In nucleotides, the CDR3 is TGTGCCAGCAGCTTAGGCCCGGGGGTCTGGGAGACCCAGTACTTC. Its protein is CASSLGPGVWETQYF.

This clone was observed a single time. The chain has TRBV6-1 and TRBJ1-5, with D possibly TRBD1 on 6 matching bases. The germline V gene has CDR1 MNHNS and CDR2 SASEGT. There are 16 residues in the CDR3. V was shortened by 4 bases and J by 6 bases, with 19 bases between the two germline ends. In DNA form, the CDR3 reads TGTGCCAGCAGTGCCTATAATACAGGGCCAGGTCAGCCCCAGCATTTT. This codes for CASSAYNTGPGQPQHF.

V is TRBV9 and J is TRBJ2-7, with 7 bases aligning to TRBD2. The trim removed 0 bases at V and 4 bases at J, leaving 7 bases unmatched. Per germline, CDR1 SGDLS and CDR2 YYNGEE. The CDR3 contains 15 residues. As DNA, the CDR3 is TGTGCCAGCAGCGTAGAGGGAGGGAGACAATACGAGCAGTACTTC. Protein product: CASSVEGGRQYEQYF.